One sample yielded the 3 T cell receptor beta chains listed below, sequenced in a study of T cell clonality in common variable immunodeficiency. Points from the study as a whole: Fewer deletions and N-nucleotide insertions were reportedly seen in common variable immunodeficiency TCR beta sequences.

These TCRs are of unknown antigen specificity. Produced via immunoSEQ multiplex PCR; TCRdb's table is partial and in-frame only. This sample has some 14,000 clones and no singletons, with about an eighth in the ten largest. Input material: peripheral blood mononuclear cells. Every receptor here comes from a human donor with common variable immunodeficiency.

This clone has a handful of counts. The DNA ends 3 residues before the CDR3 does, and the rest of the CDR3 is filled in from the germline J gene. V and J are TRBV6-1 and TRBJ2-7, with a tentative D call TRBD2 (7 bases). V shed 4 bases and J shed 4 bases, with 14 bases lying between them. From germline, CDR1 is MNHNS and CDR2 SASEGT. This CDR3 has 14 amino acids. This chain's CDR3 is CASSGRGGDYEQYF. The sequenced part of the CDR3 DNA is TGTGCCAGCAGTGGCAGAGGGGGGGATTACGAG.

In regard to this clone: The junction shows a germline mismatch at one end, possibly a read error. The read gets to within 3 residues of the CDR3 end, and the germline J gene fills in the rest. V and J are TRBV20-1 and TRBJ1-2; perhaps TRBD1 as D (6 bases). The V gene's germline CDR1 is DFQATT and CDR2 SNEGSKA (reference sequence). The CDR3 extends over 15 amino acids. CDR3: CSAYTPRGPLYSYTF. The part of the CDR3 DNA that was read is TGCAGTGCCTACACCCCCAGGGGCCCGCTCTATAGC.

With respect to this clone: With the read ending 3 residues before the CDR3 end, the germline J gene is used to fill in that end. The chain employs TRBV18 and TRBJ2-7; 8 bases are shared with TRBD2. V trimming: 1 base; J trimming: 0 bases; junction bases outside the gene matches: 2. CDR1 KGHSH and CDR2 LQKENI come from the germline V gene. The CDR3 sequence is 15 residues long. CDR3 DNA, as far as it was read: TGTGCCAGCTCACCACAGAGCGGGAGCTCCTACGAG. Protein product: CASSPQSGSSYE. The whole CDR3 reads CASSPQSGSSYEQYF.